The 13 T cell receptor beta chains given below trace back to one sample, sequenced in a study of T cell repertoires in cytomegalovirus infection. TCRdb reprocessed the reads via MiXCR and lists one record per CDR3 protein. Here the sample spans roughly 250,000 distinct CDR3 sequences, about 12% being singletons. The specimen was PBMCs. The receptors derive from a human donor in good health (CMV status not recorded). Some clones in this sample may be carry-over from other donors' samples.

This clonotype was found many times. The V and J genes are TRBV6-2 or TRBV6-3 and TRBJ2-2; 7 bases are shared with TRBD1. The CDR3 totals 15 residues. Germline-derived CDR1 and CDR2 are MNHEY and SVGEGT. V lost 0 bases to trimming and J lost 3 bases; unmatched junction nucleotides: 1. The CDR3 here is CASSYSGGYTGELFF. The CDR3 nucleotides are TGTGCCAGCAGTTACTCAGGGGGCTACACCGGGGAGCTGTTTTTT.

The CDR3 loop reads CASRPGSGEQYF. CDR3 DNA sequence: TGCGCCAGCAGGCCCGGTTCGGGCGAGCAGTACTTC. This sequence joins TRBV5-1 and TRBJ2-7; no clear D gene. CDR1 SGHRS and CDR2 YFSETQ come from the germline V gene. The V end was cut by 5 bases, the J end by 6 bases, with 12 bases between. There are 12 residues in the CDR3.

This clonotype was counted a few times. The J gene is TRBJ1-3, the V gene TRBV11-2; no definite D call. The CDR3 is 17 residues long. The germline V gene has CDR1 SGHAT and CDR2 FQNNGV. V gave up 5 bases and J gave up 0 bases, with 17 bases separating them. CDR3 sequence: CASSPLPAAYSGNTIYF. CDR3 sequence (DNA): TGTGCCAGCAGCCCCCTCCCGGCGGCCTACTCTGGAAACACCATATATTTT. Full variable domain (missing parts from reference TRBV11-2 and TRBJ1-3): EAGVAQSPRYKIIEKRQSVAFWCNPISGHATLYWYQQILGQGPKLLIQFQNNGVVDDSQLPKDRFSAERLKGVDSTLKIQPAKLEDSAVYLCASSPLPAAYSGNTIYFGEGSWLTVV.

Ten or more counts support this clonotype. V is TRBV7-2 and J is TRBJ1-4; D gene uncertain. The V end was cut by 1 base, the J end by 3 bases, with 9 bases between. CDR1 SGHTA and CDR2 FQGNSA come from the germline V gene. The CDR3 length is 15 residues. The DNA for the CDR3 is TGTGCCAGCAGCTTAGGGGTTGGAGCTAATGAAAAACTGTTTTTT. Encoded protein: CASSLGVGANEKLFF.

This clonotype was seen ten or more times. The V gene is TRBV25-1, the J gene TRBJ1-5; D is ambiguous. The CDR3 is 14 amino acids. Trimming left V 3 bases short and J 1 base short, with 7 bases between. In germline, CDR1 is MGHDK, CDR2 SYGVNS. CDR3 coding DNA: TGTGCCAGCAGTGAGGTCAGGAGCAATCAGCCCCAGCATTTT. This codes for CASSEVRSNQPQHF.

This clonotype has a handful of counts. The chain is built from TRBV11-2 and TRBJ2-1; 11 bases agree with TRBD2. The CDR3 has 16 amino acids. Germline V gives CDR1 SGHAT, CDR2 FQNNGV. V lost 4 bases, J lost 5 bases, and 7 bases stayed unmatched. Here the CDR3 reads CASSSFGLAGDNEQFF. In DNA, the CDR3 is TGTGCCAGCAGCTCATTCGGACTAGCGGGTGACAATGAGCAGTTCTTC.

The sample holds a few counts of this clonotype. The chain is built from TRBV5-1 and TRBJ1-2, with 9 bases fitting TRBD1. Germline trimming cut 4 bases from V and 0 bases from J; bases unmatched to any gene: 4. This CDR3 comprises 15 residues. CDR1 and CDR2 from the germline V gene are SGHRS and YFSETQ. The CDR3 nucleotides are TGCGCCAGCAGCCCTACAGGGGGCCCTAACTATGGCTACACCTTC. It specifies CASSPTGGPNYGYTF.

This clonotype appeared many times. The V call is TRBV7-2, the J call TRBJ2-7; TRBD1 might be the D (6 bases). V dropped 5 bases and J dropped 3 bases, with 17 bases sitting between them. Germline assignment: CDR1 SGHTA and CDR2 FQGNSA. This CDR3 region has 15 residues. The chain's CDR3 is CASSPQELTGYEQYF. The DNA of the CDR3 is TGTGCCAGCAGCCCCCAAGAACTGACAGGCTACGAGCAGTACTTC.

CDR3 in amino acids: CASSLGTRENIQYF. CDR3 bases: TGCGCCAGCAGCCTGGGGACAAGGGAAAACATTCAGTACTTC. The chain links TRBV5-1 to TRBJ2-4, with D possibly TRBD1 on 6 matching bases. V shed 4 bases and J shed 5 bases, with 13 bases lying between them. CDR1 and CDR2 (germline): SGHRS, YFSETQ. CDR3 size: 14 residues.

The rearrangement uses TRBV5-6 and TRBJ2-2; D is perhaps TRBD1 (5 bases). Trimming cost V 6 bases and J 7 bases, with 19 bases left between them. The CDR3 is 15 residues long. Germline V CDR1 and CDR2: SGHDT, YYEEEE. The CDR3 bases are TGTGCCAGCACCAAACAGGAACTCTGGGGCGGGGAGCTGTTTTTT. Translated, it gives CASTKQELWGGELFF.

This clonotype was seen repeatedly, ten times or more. CDR3 in amino acids: CASRLHPGQGAAGANVLTF. Here the CDR3 DNA reads TGTGCCAGCAGACTCCATCCGGGACAGGGGGCGGCTGGGGCCAACGTCCTGACTTTC. The chain has TRBV5-4 and TRBJ2-6; 12 bases fit TRBD1. Germline lookup yields CDR1 SGHNT and CDR2 YYREEE (reference sequence). V gave up 5 bases and J gave up 2 bases; unmatched junction bases: 11. This CDR3 has 19 amino acids.

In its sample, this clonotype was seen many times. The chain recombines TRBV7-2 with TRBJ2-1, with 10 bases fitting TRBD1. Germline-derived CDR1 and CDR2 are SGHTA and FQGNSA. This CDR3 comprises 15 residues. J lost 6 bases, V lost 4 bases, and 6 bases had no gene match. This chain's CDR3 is CASSSPGQGSNEQFF. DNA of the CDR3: TGTGCCAGCAGCTCGCCGGGACAGGGGAGCAATGAGCAGTTCTTC.

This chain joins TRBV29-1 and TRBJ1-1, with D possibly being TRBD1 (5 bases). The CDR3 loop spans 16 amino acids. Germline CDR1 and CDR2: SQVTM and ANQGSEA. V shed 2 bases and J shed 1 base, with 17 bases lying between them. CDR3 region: CSVEKGWQDTNTEAFF. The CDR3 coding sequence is TGCAGCGTTGAAAAGGGGTGGCAGGACACGAACACTGAAGCTTTCTTT.